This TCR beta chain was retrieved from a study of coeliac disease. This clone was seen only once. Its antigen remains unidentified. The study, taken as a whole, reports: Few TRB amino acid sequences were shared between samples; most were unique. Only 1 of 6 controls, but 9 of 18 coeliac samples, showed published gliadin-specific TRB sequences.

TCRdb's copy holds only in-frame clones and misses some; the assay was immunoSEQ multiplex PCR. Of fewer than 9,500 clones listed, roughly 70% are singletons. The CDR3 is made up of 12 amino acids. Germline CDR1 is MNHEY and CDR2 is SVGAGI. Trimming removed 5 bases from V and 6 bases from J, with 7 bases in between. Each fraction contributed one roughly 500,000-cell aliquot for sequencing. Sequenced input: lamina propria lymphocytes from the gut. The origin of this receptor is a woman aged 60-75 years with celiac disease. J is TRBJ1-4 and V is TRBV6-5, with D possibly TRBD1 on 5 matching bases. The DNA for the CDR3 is TGTGCCAGCAGTCCAGGGTATGAAAAACTGTTTTTT. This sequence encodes CASSPGYEKLFF.